This T cell receptor (beta chain) emerged from a study of shared clonotypes between healthy human individuals. For the study at large: Three plates were used per donor for CD4 naive, three for CD4 memory, two for CD8 naive and one for CD8 memory.

This table comes from immunoSEQ multiplex PCR, and its TCRdb copy is limited to in-frame clones, with some not included. The repertoire consists of about 2.4 million clones, with approximately 93% occurring once and the leading ten covering about 0.34%. The CDR3 extends over 14 amino acids. Per the germline V gene, CDR1 is MGHRA and CDR2 is YSYEKL. The V gene lost 7 bases and the J gene lost 3 bases, with 15 bases spanning the gap. V usage is TRBV4-1 and J usage is TRBJ1-2; D gene uncertain. The sequence was obtained from a young man in good health. Some clones in this sample may be carry-over from other donors' samples. The sample consisted of naive CD4+ T cells from PBMCs. Subset in this sample: CD45RA+ positively selected. CDR3 DNA sequence: TGCGCCAGCACCTCCCCCGGGGTGGACTATGGCTACACCTTC. Its translation: CASTSPGVDYGYTF.